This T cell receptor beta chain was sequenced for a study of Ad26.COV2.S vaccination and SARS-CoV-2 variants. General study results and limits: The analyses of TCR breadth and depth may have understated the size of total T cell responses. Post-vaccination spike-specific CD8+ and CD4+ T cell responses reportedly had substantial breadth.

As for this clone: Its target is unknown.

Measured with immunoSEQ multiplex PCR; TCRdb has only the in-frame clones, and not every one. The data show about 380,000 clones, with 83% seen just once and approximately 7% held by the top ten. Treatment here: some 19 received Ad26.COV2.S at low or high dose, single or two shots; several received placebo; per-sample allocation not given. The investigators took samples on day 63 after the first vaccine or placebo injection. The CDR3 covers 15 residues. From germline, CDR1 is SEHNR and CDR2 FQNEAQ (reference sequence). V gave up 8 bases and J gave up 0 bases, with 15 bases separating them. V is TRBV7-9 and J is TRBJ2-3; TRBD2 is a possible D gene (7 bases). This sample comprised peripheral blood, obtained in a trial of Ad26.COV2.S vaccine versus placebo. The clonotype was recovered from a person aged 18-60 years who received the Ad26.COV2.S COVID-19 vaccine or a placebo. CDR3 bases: TGTGCCAGCGGGGGGGGCAGAGCTAGCACAGATACGCAGTATTTT. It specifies CASGGGRASTDTQYF.